A selection of T cell receptor beta chains follows, all from one sample in a study of T cells after posttransplantation cyclophosphamide. Profiling relied on immunoSEQ multiplex PCR, and the TCRdb table lists in-frame clones only, not all of them. Altogether tens of thousands of clones were found in the sample, and no singletons occur. The sample comprised PBMCs. The receptors were sampled from a man between 45 and 60 years old in good health, CMV-negative, and a related stem cell transplant donor. The CDR3 runs from the conserved cysteine through the conserved F or W. A row's size may be missing; if present it is once, few, many or a size class.

TRBJ2-1 | TRBV30 | many | CAWSPRANEQFF
TRBJ1-5 | TRBV28 | many | CASSIIRTGGLGQPQHF
TRBJ1-1 | TRBV11-2 | many | CASSPPTGNTEAFF
TRBJ1-1 | TRBV6-1 | many | CASSRETQGNTEAFF
TRBJ1-2 | TRBV28 | many | CASSPDRGHGYTF
TRBJ2-7 | TRBV14 | many | CASSHRAGVAYEQYF
TRBJ1-1 | TRBV7-8 | many | CASRLQGMSTEAFF
TRBJ2-7 | TRBV29-1 | many | CSVSTSGEQYF
TRBJ1-1 | TRBV28 | many | CASSLTGKMNTEAFF
TRBJ2-5 | TRBV7-3 | NA | CASSLNPAGGTQYF
TRBJ2-1 | TRBV9 | many | CASSIGQGGGEQFF
TRBJ2-2 | TRBV29-1 | many | CSAGDRVGGELFF
TRBJ2-1 | TRBV5-1 | many | CASSIIPGGGYNEQFF
TRBJ1-6 | TRBV2 | few | CASRAQRTGRGSPLHF
TRBJ2-7 | TRBV5-1 | many | CASSSIAGASYEQYF
TRBJ1-5 | TRBV9 | many | CASSVDSHSNQPQHF
TRBJ2-3 | TRBV27 | many | CASSLAGGGTDTQYF
TRBJ2-7 | TRBV30 | many | CAWSQGGGPYEQYF
TRBJ1-4 | TRBV5-6 | many | CASSWPRGGRLFF
TRBJ2-7 | TRBV5-4 | many | CASSLEANSYEQYF
TRBJ1-5 | TRBV6-1 | many | CASTSLRGQPQHF